The clone carrying this T cell receptor (beta chain) was observed many times. Its antigen is currently unknown. These data originate in a study of CD8 T cells in ankylosing spondylitis. Study results and limitations: CD8+ disease-linked clones were present at relatively low frequencies in blood. Reports of some motif variants in reactive arthritis synovial fluid and blood predate this one. Matched synovial fluid from ankylosing spondylitis patients was reported to be enriched for disease-linked clones.

CDR3 length equals 14 residues. Germline loops: CDR1 DFQATT, CDR2 SNEGSKA (reference sequence). V was pared by 0 bases and J by 4 bases, with 10 bases between. By quantitative 5'-RACE with molecular barcodes, the TCR beta libraries were made. TCRdb independently ran MiXCR on the 5' RACE reads; one entry per CDR3 protein. The profile covers 200,000 or so distinct CDR3 sequences, with approximately 13% appearing a single time and approximately 10% taken by the ten largest. Sequences were obtained from blood, either unsorted or a sorted T cell fraction (not recorded which). The TCR originated in a female donor with ankylosing spondylitis or in good health (not recorded which). This sequence joins TRBV20-1 and TRBJ1-5, with TRBD1 as a possible D gene (5 bases). The CDR3 spells CSARDQGRNQPQHF. The DNA for the CDR3 is TGCAGTGCTAGAGACCAGGGAAGAAATCAGCCCCAGCATTTT.